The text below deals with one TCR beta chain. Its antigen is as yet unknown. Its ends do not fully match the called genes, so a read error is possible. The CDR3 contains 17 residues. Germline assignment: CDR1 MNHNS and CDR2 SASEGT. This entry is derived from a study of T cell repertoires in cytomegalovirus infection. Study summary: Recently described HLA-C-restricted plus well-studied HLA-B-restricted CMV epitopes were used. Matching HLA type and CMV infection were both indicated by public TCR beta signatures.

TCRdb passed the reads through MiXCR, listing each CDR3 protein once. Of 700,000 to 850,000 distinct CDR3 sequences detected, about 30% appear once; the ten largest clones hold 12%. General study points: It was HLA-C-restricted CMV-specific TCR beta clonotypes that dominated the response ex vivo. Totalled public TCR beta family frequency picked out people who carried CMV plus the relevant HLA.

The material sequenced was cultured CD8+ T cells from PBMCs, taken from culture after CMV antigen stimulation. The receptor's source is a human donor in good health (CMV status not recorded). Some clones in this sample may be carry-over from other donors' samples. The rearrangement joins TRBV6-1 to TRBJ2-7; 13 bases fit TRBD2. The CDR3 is CGSSEALLAGGPDEQYF. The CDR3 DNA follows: TGTGGCAGCAGTGAAGCGCTACTAGCGGGGGGGCCCGACGAGCAGTACTTC.